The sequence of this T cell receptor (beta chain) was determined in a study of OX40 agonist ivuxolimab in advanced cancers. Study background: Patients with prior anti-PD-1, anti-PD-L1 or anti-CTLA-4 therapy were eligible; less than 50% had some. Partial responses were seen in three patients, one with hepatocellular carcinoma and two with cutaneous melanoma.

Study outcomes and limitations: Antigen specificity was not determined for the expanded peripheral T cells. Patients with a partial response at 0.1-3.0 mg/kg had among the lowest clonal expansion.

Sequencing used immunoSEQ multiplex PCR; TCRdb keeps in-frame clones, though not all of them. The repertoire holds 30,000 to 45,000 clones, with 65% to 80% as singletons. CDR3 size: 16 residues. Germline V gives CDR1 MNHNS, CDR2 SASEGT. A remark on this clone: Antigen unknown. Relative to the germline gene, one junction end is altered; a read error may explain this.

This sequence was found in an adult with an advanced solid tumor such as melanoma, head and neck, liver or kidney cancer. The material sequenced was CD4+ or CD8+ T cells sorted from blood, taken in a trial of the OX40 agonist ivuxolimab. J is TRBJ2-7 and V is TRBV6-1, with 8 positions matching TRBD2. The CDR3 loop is CASSEPGGILSCEQYF. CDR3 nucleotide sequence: TGTGCCAGCAGTGAGCCGGGGGGGATTCTCTCCTGCGAGCAGTACTTC.